This TCR beta chain appears in the sequencing data of a study of lymphopenia after photon versus proton radiotherapy. Notes on the study in general: Proton therapy kept repertoires fairly stable, unlike photons, which gained effector/memory cells. Only patients who died were analyzed for survival; proton advantage is unproven. A bigger post-nadir fall in TCR diversity correlated inversely with survival time in deceased patients. Oligoclonal CD8+ Temra expansion after nadir drove photon patients' diversity drop.

Regarding this clone: Antigen unknown.

Produced via immunoSEQ multiplex PCR; TCRdb's table is partial and in-frame only. The sample contains about 160,000 clones, 80% to 90% of which appear only once. CDR3 size: 11 residues. V lost 0 bases to trimming and J lost 10 bases, with 7 bases between them. CDR1 and CDR2 from the germline V gene are SGHDT and YYEEEE. The source is a man aged 50 to 60 with gastric cancer. This specimen was peripheral blood, taken from a patient treated with photon-based radiotherapy. The chain uses TRBV5-6 and TRBJ1-1; D is unresolved. Here the CDR3 DNA reads TGTGCCAGCAGCTTGGAGGGTCGAGCTTTCTTT. Amino acid sequence: CASSLEGRAFF.